Listed below are T cell receptor beta chains from one sample, sequenced in a study of cytomegalovirus exposure and HLA in healthy donors. TCRdb's copy holds only in-frame clones and misses some; the assay was immunoSEQ multiplex PCR. This table holds a few hundred thousand clones, approximately 84% found once. The specimen was PBMCs. Every receptor here comes from a woman between 40 and 55 years old in good health and CMV-seropositive. CDR3s include the opening cysteine and the closing phenylalanine or tryptophan. A D gene is named only where the DNA matches it firmly. Clone size is given for some rows only: seen once, a few or many times, or a class if the clone is expanded.

D gene	clone size	J gene	V gene	CDR3 DNA	CDR3 protein
TRBD2	-	TRBJ2-2	TRBV19	TGTGCCAGTAAGGGAGGGAGCTGGAACACCGGAGAGCTGTTTTTT	CASKGGSWNTGELFF
TRBD1	-	TRBJ2-7	TRBV27	TGTGCCAGCAGTTTGCTCACGGGACAGGCCCCCTACGAGCAGTACTTC	CASSLLTGQAPYEQYF
-	once	TRBJ1-5	TRBV7-2	TGTGCCAGCAGCCGCGAGGCCAGCAATCAGCCCCAGCATTTT	CASSREASNQPQHF
-	once	TRBJ1-1	TRBV6-5	TGTGCCAGCAGTTACTCGGAGATCCGGGCTGAAGCTTTCTTT	CASSYSEIRAEAFF
TRBD1	-	TRBJ2-7	TRBV14	TGTGCCAGCAGCCGAATCCGGGACAGGGGGCTCTCCGAGCAGTACTTC	CASSRIRDRGLSEQYF
-	-	TRBJ1-4	TRBV5-4	TGTGCCAGCAGCTTCCAGGGTCCCACTAATGAAAAACTGTTTTTT	CASSFQGPTNEKLFF
-	few	TRBJ1-1	TRBV2	TGTGCCAGCAGTGAGAGCCATGACACTGAAGCTTTCTTT	CASSESHDTEAFF
TRBD1	-	TRBJ2-3	TRBV6-5	TGTGCCAGCAGTTCTGGACAGGGTGGCACAGATACGCAGTATTTT	CASSSGQGGTDTQYF
TRBD2	-	TRBJ2-5	TRBV5-6	TGTGCCAGCAGCTTCACTAGCGGTTGGCAAGAGACCCAGTACTTC	CASSFTSGWQETQYF
TRBD2	-	TRBJ2-2	TRBV7-2	TGTGCCAGCAGCTACCCTAGCGGCACCGGGGAGCTGTTTTTT	CASSYPSGTGELFF
TRBD2	-	TRBJ2-3	TRBV28	TGTGCCGTAACCGGGACTAGCGGCACGGATACGCAGTATTTT	CAVTGTSGTDTQYF
TRBD2	-	TRBJ2-1	TRBV5-1	TGCGCCAGCAGCTTGGAAGGGCCACCGGGAGGGTATCACGATGAGCAGTTCTTC	CASSLEGPPGGYHDEQFF
TRBD2	-	TRBJ2-3	TRBV28	TGTGCCAGCAGGCCGGGACTAGCGGGAGCAGATACGCAGTATTTT	CASRPGLAGADTQYF
TRBD2	-	TRBJ2-3	TRBV7-9	TGTGCCAGCAGCTTAGTAGGGACTAGCGCAGATACGCAGTATTTT	CASSLVGTSADTQYF